This passage covers 7 T cell receptor beta chains from one sample sequenced in a study of spatial heterogeneity in lung cancer (dated by TCRdb to the late 2010s). To prepare the library, 5' RACE was applied. TCRdb shows the sequencer as NextSeq 500. TCRdb reprocessing: public reads trimmed at Q25 with fastp, clones called with MiXCR, in-frame beta chains kept. Here each entry gathers all rows of one CDR3 protein and keeps the most common genes and DNA. The sample includes some 41,000 distinct CDR3 sequences, with approximately 6.3% observed a single time. The ten largest clones add up to about 40% of the sample. The sample's time point, from its label and the paper: sample taken at primary tumor resection. The material was PBMCs, obtained at surgery. The receptors were gathered from a female donor with early-stage non-small cell lung cancer.

This clonotype showed up just a few times. The chain has TRBV29-1 and TRBJ2-1, with 12 bases identical to TRBD1. CDR1 is SQVTM, CDR2 ANQGSEA, per germline. V lost 8 bases to trimming and J lost 8 bases; unmatched junction nucleotides: 13. The CDR3 length is 15 residues. The CDR3 loop reads CSLLARDRGLYEQFF. Written as DNA, the CDR3 is TGCAGCCTCTTGGCCCGGGACAGGGGGCTGTATGAGCAGTTCTTC.

This clonotype was detected many times. V usage is TRBV6-5 and J usage is TRBJ2-3; D call uncertain. V lost 6 bases, J lost 4 bases, and 20 bases lay in between. Germline CDR1 MNHEY, CDR2 SVGAGI. There are 16 residues in the CDR3. The CDR3 is CASSLALTSKADTQYF. The CDR3 DNA follows: TGTGCCAGCAGCCTGGCCTTAACGTCGAAGGCAGATACGCAGTATTTT.

The chain uses TRBV2 and TRBJ2-5; D uncertain. From germline, CDR1 is SNHLY and CDR2 FYNNEI. The CDR3 sequence is 14 residues long. V gave up 2 bases and J gave up 1 base, with 8 bases separating them. The CDR3 DNA reads as TGTGCCAGCAGTGAACGGCAGGCCCAAGAGACCCAGTACTTC. This encodes CASSERQAQETQYF.

This clonotype was counted many times. The chain combines TRBV5-1 with TRBJ2-3; TRBD1 matches at 7 bases. This CDR3 contains 16 residues. Germline lookup yields CDR1 SGHRS and CDR2 YFSETQ. V shed 4 bases, J shed 6 bases, and the junction held 14 bases outside the gene matches. This CDR3 reads CASSLPTGTVLDTQYF. In nucleotides, the CDR3 is TGCGCCAGCAGCCTACCTACCGGGACAGTGTTGGATACGCAGTATTTT.

The sample holds many counts of this clonotype. This chain links TRBV5-6 with TRBJ2-5, with TRBD2 matching 11 bases. The CDR3 sequence is 15 residues long. V was clipped by 0 bases and J by 4 bases; unmatched bases: 2. The germline CDR1 and CDR2 sequences are SGHDT and YYEEEE. In DNA, the CDR3 is TGTGCCAGCAGCTTGGTAGCGGGGGGGCGAGAGACCCAGTACTTC. It codes for CASSLVAGGRETQYF.

This clonotype was seen only a few times. The chain couples TRBV6-1 to TRBJ2-1; D gene uncertain. CDR3 size: 13 residues. V was pared by 10 bases and J by 1 base, with 11 bases between. Germline CDR1 and CDR2: MNHNS and SASEGT. Here the CDR3 DNA reads TGTGCCATCCTCCCGGATTCCTACAATGAGCAGTTCTTC. It encodes CAILPDSYNEQFF.

This clonotype was counted between two and nine times. The chain couples TRBV3-1 to TRBJ1-3; D remains unclear. CDR3 length: 13 amino acids. Trimming removed 2 bases from V and 2 bases from J, with 4 bases in between. CDR1 is LGHDT, CDR2 YNNKEL, per germline (reference sequence). The CDR3 spells CASSQRPGNTIYF. CDR3 DNA sequence: TGTGCCAGCAGCCAACGCCCTGGAAACACCATATATTTT.